Listed below are T cell receptor beta chains from one sample, sequenced in a study of blood T cell repertoires in COVID-19. Produced via immunoSEQ multiplex PCR; TCRdb's table is partial and in-frame only. The table includes about 30,000 clones, 85% to 90% detected once. Sequenced input: peripheral blood. These receptor sequences come from a human donor in a cohort sampled during active COVID-19. Both conserved end residues are part of each CDR3. A D gene is named only where the DNA matches it firmly. The size entry is marked missing in some rows and otherwise reads once, few, many or a size class.

abundance	len	v_gene	j_gene	d_gene	CDR3nt	CDR3aa
-	17	TRBV10-2	TRBJ2-5	TRBD2	TGCGCCAGCAGCTACCTAAGGAACTCCCTCGGGGGGGAGACCCAGTACTTC	CASSYLRNSLGGETQYF
-	14	TRBV6-5	TRBJ2-7	TRBD2	TGTGCCAGCCGTCACACGGAACTAGCGAGCGAGCAGTACTTC	CASRHTELASEQYF
-	15	TRBV10-3	TRBJ2-4	TRBD2	TGTGCCATCAGTGACCCTCTGGGAGGGCAAAACATTCAGTACTTC	CAISDPLGGQNIQYF
-	12	TRBV27	TRBJ2-1	-	TGTGCCTCTTTAACAGGGTCCAATGAGCAGTTCTTC	CASLTGSNEQFF
-	16	TRBV4-1	TRBJ1-2	TRBD1	TGCGCCAGCAGCCAACTCCCGGGACAGGGGGTCTATGGCTACACCTTC	CASSQLPGQGVYGYTF
once	15	TRBV7-2	TRBJ2-7	-	TGTGCCAGCAGCTTCCAGACAGGCCAGCCCTACGAGCAGTACTTC	CASSFQTGQPYEQYF
once	15	TRBV5-6	TRBJ2-5	-	TGTGCCAGCAGCTTGTTGAGGCGGGGTCAAGAGACCCAGTACTTC	CASSLLRRGQETQYF
-	14	TRBV5-1	TRBJ2-1	-	TGCGCCAGCAGCTTGGATACAGGGAACAATGAGCAGTTCTTC	CASSLDTGNNEQFF
-	14	TRBV18	TRBJ1-5	TRBD1	TGTGCCAGCTCACCCGACAGGGGCGTTCAGCCCCAGCATTTT	CASSPDRGVQPQHF
-	16	TRBV12-5	TRBJ2-1	TRBD2	TGTGCTAGTGGCCCAACTAGCGGCAGCTCCTACAATGAGCAGTTCTTC	CASGPTSGSSYNEQFF
-	15	TRBV5-1	TRBJ2-3	TRBD2	TGCGCCCGCAGCTTCGCGGGGGGGGGCGTAGATACGCAGTATTTT	CARSFAGGGVDTQYF
-	12	TRBV10-3	TRBJ1-2	-	TGTGCCATCAGCACAGGGCGAGGCGGCTACACCTTC	CAISTGRGGYTF
-	14	TRBV3-1/TRBV3-2	TRBJ1-1	-	TGTGCCAGCAGCCCCCAGGGGAGGGGCACTGAAGCTTTCTTT	CASSPQGRGTEAFF
-	17	TRBV7-9	TRBJ1-1	TRBD1	TGTGCCAGCAGCTCAACAGGGGGAAGCTCGGTGAACACTGAAGCTTTCTTT	CASSSTGGSSVNTEAFF
-	18	TRBV4-1	TRBJ2-4	TRBD2	TGCGCCAGCAGCCAAGAAGGAGGGATCGGGGGGTCCAAAAACATTCAGTACTTC	CASSQEGGIGGSKNIQYF
-	15	TRBV21-1	TRBJ2-2	-	TGTGCCAGCAGCTCGACAGGGGGGGAACACCGGGGAGCTGTTTTT	CASSSTGGEHRGAVF
-	12	TRBV6-5	TRBJ1-1	-	TGTGCCAGCAGATCAGGGAACACTGAAGCTTTCTTT	CASRSGNTEAFF
-	15	TRBV7-3	TRBJ2-3	TRBD2	TGTGCCAGCAGCTTAAGGGGGGGTCCCGCAGATACGCAGTATTTT	CASSLRGGPADTQYF
-	14	TRBV7-9	TRBJ1-2	TRBD1	TGTGCCAGCAGCACCTCGGGACAGGGGGCAAGCTACACCTTC	CASSTSGQGASYTF
-	14	TRBV5-1	TRBJ1-1	TRBD1	TGCGCCAGCAGCTGGCGACAGGGTGGGACTGAAGCTTTCTTT	CASSWRQGGTEAFF
-	13	TRBV11-2	TRBJ1-1	-	TGTGCCAGCAGCCGAGACAGTAACACTGAAGCTTTCTTT	CASSRDSNTEAFF
-	15	TRBV25-1	TRBJ1-2	-	TGTGCCAGCACGGAGGGGGGGGGATGGGATTATGGCTACACCTTC	CASTEGGGWDYGYTF
-	16	TRBV2	TRBJ2-3	-	TGTGCCAGCAGTGGCGGCACAGGGGGGGGGACAGATACGCAGTATTTT	CASSGGTGGGTDTQYF
-	14	TRBV7-9	TRBJ1-2	TRBD1	TGTGCCAGCAGAATATCGGGACAGCACTATGGCTACACCTTC	CASRISGQHYGYTF
-	17	TRBV6-1	TRBJ1-2	TRBD1	TGTGCCAGCAGTGAAGCGAAGGGAAACAGGGGACCCTATGGCTACACCTTC	CASSEAKGNRGPYGYTF
-	17	TRBV4-2	TRBJ1-1	-	TGTGCCAGCAGCCAACCCGGGCAGGGCGGTGGGAACACTGAAGCTTTCTTT	CASSQPGQGGGNTEAFF